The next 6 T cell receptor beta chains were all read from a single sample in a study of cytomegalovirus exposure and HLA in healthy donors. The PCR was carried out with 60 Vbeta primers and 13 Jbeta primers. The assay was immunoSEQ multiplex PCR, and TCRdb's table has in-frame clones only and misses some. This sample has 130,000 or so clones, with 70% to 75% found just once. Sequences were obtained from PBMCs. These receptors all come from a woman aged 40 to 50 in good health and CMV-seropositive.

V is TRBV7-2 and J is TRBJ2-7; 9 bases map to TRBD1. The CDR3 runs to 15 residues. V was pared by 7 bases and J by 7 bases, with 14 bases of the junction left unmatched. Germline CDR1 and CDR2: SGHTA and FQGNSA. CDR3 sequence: CASTLTGQGFWEQYF. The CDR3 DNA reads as TGTGCCAGCACCTTGACGGGACAGGGCTTTTGGGAGCAGTACTTC.

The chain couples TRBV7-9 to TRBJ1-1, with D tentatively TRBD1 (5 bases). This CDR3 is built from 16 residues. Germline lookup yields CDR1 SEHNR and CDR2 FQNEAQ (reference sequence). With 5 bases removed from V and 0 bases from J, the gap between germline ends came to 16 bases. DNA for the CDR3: TGTGCCAGCAGCCCGGGGGGAGTGGCGATGAACACTGAAGCTTTCTTT. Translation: CASSPGGVAMNTEAFF.

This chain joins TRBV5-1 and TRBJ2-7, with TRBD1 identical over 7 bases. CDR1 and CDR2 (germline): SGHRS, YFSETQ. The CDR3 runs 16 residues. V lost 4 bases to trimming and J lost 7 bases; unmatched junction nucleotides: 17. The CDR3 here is CASSLPTGSLKEEQYF. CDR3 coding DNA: TGCGCCAGCAGCCTACCGACAGGGTCCCTCAAAGAAGAGCAGTACTTC. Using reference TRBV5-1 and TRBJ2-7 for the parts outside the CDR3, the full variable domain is KAGVTQTPRYLIKTRGQQVTLSCSPISGHRSVSWYQQTPGQGLQFLFEYFSETQRNKGNFPGRFSGRQFSNSRSEMNVSTLELGDSALYLCASSLPTGSLKEEQYFGPGTRLTVT.

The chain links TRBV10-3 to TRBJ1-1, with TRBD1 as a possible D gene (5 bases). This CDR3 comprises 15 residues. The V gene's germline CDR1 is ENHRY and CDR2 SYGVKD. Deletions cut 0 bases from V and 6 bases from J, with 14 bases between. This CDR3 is CAISESQGMDAEAFF. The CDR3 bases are TGTGCCATCAGTGAGTCGCAGGGAATGGACGCTGAAGCTTTCTTT.

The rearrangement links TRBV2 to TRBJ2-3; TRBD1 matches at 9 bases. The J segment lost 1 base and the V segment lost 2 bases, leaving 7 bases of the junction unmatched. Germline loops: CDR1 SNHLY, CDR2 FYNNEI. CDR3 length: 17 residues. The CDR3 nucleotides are TGTGCCAGCAGTGAAAGGGGGACAGGGTTCGGCACAGATACGCAGTATTTT. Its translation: CASSERGTGFGTDTQYF.

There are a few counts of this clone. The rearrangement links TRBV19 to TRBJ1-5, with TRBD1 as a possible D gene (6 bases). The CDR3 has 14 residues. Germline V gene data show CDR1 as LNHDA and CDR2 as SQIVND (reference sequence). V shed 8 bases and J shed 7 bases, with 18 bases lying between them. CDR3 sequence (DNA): TGTGCCAGTTCATACAGGGCCGAGGGGCAGCCCCAGCATTTT. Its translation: CASSYRAEGQPQHF.